This TCR beta chain was found in a study of cytomegalovirus exposure and HLA in healthy donors. Germline CDR1 reads DFQATT; CDR2 reads SNEGSKA (reference sequence). V lost 7 bases and J 5 bases, leaving 11 bases between the germline ends. CDR3 length: 11 amino acids. The protocol was immunoSEQ multiplex PCR, while the TCRdb copy is restricted to in-frame clones and leaves out a portion. The sample carries 57,000 or so clones, about 96% recorded once. The sequence derives from a man between 18 and 29 years old in good health and CMV-seronegative. The sequencing input was PBMCs. V is TRBV20-1 and J is TRBJ2-5; D not certain. The CDR3, as DNA: TGCAGTGACAAACCCGATGAGACCCAGTACTTC. It yields the protein CSDKPDETQYF.